This T cell receptor (beta chain) appears in the sequencing data of a study of immune evolution from preneoplasia to lung adenocarcinoma. The protocol was immunoSEQ multiplex PCR, while the TCRdb copy is restricted to in-frame clones and leaves out a portion. The table has approximately 4,500 clones, roughly 80% seen once; the top ten hold 8% to 9.5%. Sequenced: FFPE lung adenocarcinoma in situ tissue. The receptor's source is a person aged 60 to 80 with lung adenocarcinoma.

As DNA, the CDR3 is TGTGCCAGCAGCTTGGGGACAGGGTTGCAGACCCAGTACTTC. It codes for CASSLGTGLQTQYF. This chain uses TRBV5-5 with TRBJ2-5, with TRBD1 identical over 8 bases. Per germline, CDR1 SGHKS and CDR2 YYEKEE (reference sequence). Trimming cost V 0 bases and J 6 bases; bases outside gene matches: 4. The length of the CDR3 is 14 residues. Drawing the rest from reference TRBV5-5 and TRBJ2-5, the complete variable domain is DAGVTQSPTHLIKTRGQQVTLRCSPISGHKSVSWYQQVLGQGPQFIFQYYEKEERGRGNFPDRFSARQFPNYSSELNVNALLLGDSALYLCASSLGTGLQTQYFGPGTRLLVL.